The rows below give T cell receptor beta chains drawn from one sample of a study of T cell responses to AZD1222 COVID-19 vaccine. TCRdb's table, derived via immunoSEQ multiplex PCR, lists solely in-frame clones and lacks some. The sample includes 130,000 or so clones, 86% of them seen just once. Sequencing used peripheral blood, obtained 28 days after the second AZD1222 dose. Every receptor here comes from an adult who received the AZD1222 COVID-19 vaccine. Each CDR3 is given with its conserved first and last residue. A D gene is named only where the DNA matches it firmly. Expanded clones get a size class; other rows say once, few or many, or leave the size out.

d_call clone_size j_call v_call cdr3_nt cdr3_aa
TRBD1 NA TRBJ1-1 TRBV19 TGTGCCAGTAGTGTAACAGGGGTGGTGTCTGAAGCTTTCTTT CASSVTGVVSEAFF
NA NA TRBJ2-3 TRBV6-2/TRBV6-3 TGTGCCAGCAGTTACTCGATCGGAGGGTCAGATACGCAGTATTTT CASSYSIGGSDTQYF
TRBD2 NA TRBJ2-3 TRBV24-1 TGTGCCACCGCCCCGGGAGCGGGGGGACCAGATACGCAGTATTTT CATAPGAGGPDTQYF
NA NA TRBJ1-1 TRBV7-9 TGTGCCAGCAGCCTAGGGCGAACTCTATTAACTGAAGCTTTCTTT CASSLGRTLLTEAFF
NA NA TRBJ1-5 TRBV18 TGTGCCAGCTCACGAACAGATAGCAATCAGCCCCAGCATTTT CASSRTDSNQPQHF
TRBD1 many TRBJ2-7 TRBV29-1 TGCAGCGTCCCGGGACAGGGCTCGTACGAGCAGTACTTC CSVPGQGSYEQYF
TRBD1 NA TRBJ1-5 TRBV19 TGTGCCAGTAGTATGAGAGGGGGCGGAGGTCAGCCCCAGCATTTT CASSMRGGGGQPQHF
NA NA TRBJ2-3 TRBV18 TGTGCCAGCTCACAGGATCCGAGCACAGATACGCAGTATTTT CASSQDPSTDTQYF
NA NA TRBJ1-2 TRBV28 TGTGCCAGCAGTTCACCAGGATCGAACCTCTATGGCTACACCTTC CASSSPGSNLYGYTF
NA once TRBJ1-5 TRBV6-2/TRBV6-3 TGTGCCAGCAGCCACCGGTCCCTAAGTCGACAGCCTAGCAATCAGCCCCAGCATTTT CASSHRSLSRQPSNQPQHF
NA NA TRBJ1-6 TRBV6-5 TGTGCCAGCAGTTATGAGAAGGGGGGACCCCTCCACTTT CASSYEKGGPLHF
NA NA TRBJ1-6 TRBV28 TGTGCCAGCAGTTTGACGAATTCACCCCTCCACTTT CASSLTNSPLHF
TRBD1 NA TRBJ1-4 TRBV14 TGTGCCAGCAGCCAAGGTGGGACCGGACAGGTTCAAAGGAGAGTGTTTTTT CASSQGGTGQVQRRVFF
TRBD2 NA TRBJ2-7 TRBV28 TGTGCCAGCAGTTTAGGGACTAGCGGGGGCTACGAGCAGTACTTC CASSLGTSGGYEQYF
NA NA TRBJ1-1 TRBV3-1/TRBV3-2 TGTGCCAGTAGAACCTTGAACACTGAAGCTTTCTTT CASRTLNTEAFF
NA NA TRBJ1-2 TRBV3-1/TRBV3-2 TGTGCCAGCAGCCAAGGAGCAGGGAGAGGCTACACCTTC CASSQGAGRGYTF
TRBD1 NA TRBJ2-7 TRBV7-9 TGTGCCAGCAGCTCAGATCTAAATACAGGGGATCAGTACTTC CASSSDLNTGDQYF
NA once TRBJ2-1 TRBV30 TGTGCCTGGACCTCGTCCGATAGAGTTTACAATGAGCAGTTCTTC CAWTSSDRVYNEQFF
NA NA TRBJ1-5 TRBV4-1 TGCGCCAGCAGCCAAGAGGGACACTTCAATCAGCCCCAGCATTTT CASSQEGHFNQPQHF
TRBD1 NA TRBJ1-2 TRBV6-6 TGTGCCAGCAAAGACCCGGGACAGGGGTTTGAAGGCTACACCTTC CASKDPGQGFEGYTF
TRBD1 NA TRBJ2-1 TRBV4-1 TGCGCCAGCAGCCTGTCCTGGACAGGGAGTGATGAGCAGTTCTTC CASSLSWTGSDEQFF
NA NA TRBJ2-5 TRBV5-1 TGCGCCAGCAGCTTGGTCTTGGGGGGGCAGGCCCAAGAGACCCAGTACTTC CASSLVLGGQAQETQYF
NA NA TRBJ2-3 TRBV3-1/TRBV3-2 TGTGCCAGCAGCGGTGACAGCGCTCGGGGCACAGATACGCAGTATTTT CASSGDSARGTDTQYF
TRBD1 once TRBJ1-2 TRBV13 TGTGCCAGCAGCTCCACAGGGGGCTATGGCTACACCTTC CASSSTGGYGYTF
TRBD1 NA TRBJ1-2 TRBV18 TGTGCCAGCTCACTTACAGGGGTCTATGGCTACACCTTC CASSLTGVYGYTF
TRBD1 NA TRBJ1-4 TRBV3-1/TRBV3-2 TGTGCCAGCAGTCCGACAGGGATGCGTGAAAAACTGTTTTTT CASSPTGMREKLFF
TRBD2 NA TRBJ2-2 TRBV11-2 TGTGCCAGCAGCTTATTAGGAGCGGGGGGCGTCACCGGGGAGCTGTTTTTT CASSLLGAGGVTGELFF
NA once TRBJ1-2 TRBV27 TGTGCCAGCAGTCCCCCCGGCAGGGGCTATGGCTACACCTTC CASSPPGRGYGYTF
TRBD1 few TRBJ1-6 TRBV4-2 TGTGCCAGCAGCCGGGACAGGGCTTCTAATTCACCCCTCCACTTT CASSRDRASNSPLHF
TRBD1 NA TRBJ1-5 TRBV11-1 TGTGCCAGCAGCTCCCAGGGGGGGCCCCAGCATTTT CASSSQGGPQHF
NA NA TRBJ1-4 TRBV6-5 TGTGCCACGAAAAATGAAAAACTGTTTTTT CATKNEKLFF
NA NA TRBJ2-7 TRBV6-5 TGTGCCAGTTGGGACCACCACGAGCAGTACTTC CASWDHHEQYF
NA NA TRBJ2-7 TRBV6-6 TGTGCCAGCAGTTACTTACGGGATCTCTACGAGCAGTACTTC CASSYLRDLYEQYF
TRBD1 NA TRBJ1-5 TRBV18 TGTGCCAGCTCACCATTACCGGGACAGGGGGATCAGCCCCAGCATTTT CASSPLPGQGDQPQHF
NA NA TRBJ1-1 TRBV11-2 TGTGCCAGCAGCTTAGATCGAGACAGGAGGCGCCTGAACACTGAAGCTTTCTTT CASSLDRDRRRLNTEAFF
NA NA TRBJ1-3 TRBV30 TGTGCCTGGAGTCCCGGAGGTACTGGAAACACCATATATTTT CAWSPGGTGNTIYF
TRBD2 NA TRBJ2-3 TRBV10-2 TGCGCCAGCAGTGACCGGGGGAGGGTCTCAGATACGCAGTATTTT CASSDRGRVSDTQYF
TRBD1 NA TRBJ1-1 TRBV5-1 TGCGCCAGCAGTCAGGGGGTTGAAGCTTTCTTT CASSQGVEAFF
NA NA TRBJ1-1 TRBV19 TGTGCCAGTAAAGTGAGCCTGAACACTGAAGCTTTCTTT CASKVSLNTEAFF
NA few TRBJ1-3 TRBV30 TGTGCCTGGAGCCAGGGCCGCTCTGGAAACACCATATATTTT CAWSQGRSGNTIYF
TRBD1 NA TRBJ1-6 TRBV6-6 TGTGCCAGCAGTCCCCGGGACAGGGCTTTTGGTAATTCACCCCTCCACTTT CASSPRDRAFGNSPLHF
NA NA TRBJ1-2 TRBV19 TGTGCCAGTAGTACAAACAACGGATATGGCTACACCTTC CASSTNNGYGYTF
NA NA TRBJ2-1 TRBV6-2/TRBV6-3 TGTGCCAGCAGCCTTCAGACGGGGACCAATGAGCAGTTCTTC CASSLQTGTNEQFF
NA NA TRBJ1-2 TRBV7-8 TGTGCCAGCAGCCAAAACGGCCGGTATGGCTACACCTTC CASSQNGRYGYTF
TRBD1 NA TRBJ2-2 TRBV27 TGTGCCAGCAGTTTCGTCTGGACAGGGATCAACACCGGGGAGCTGTTTTTT CASSFVWTGINTGELFF
NA NA TRBJ2-7 TRBV30 TGTGCCTGGAGTGACCCCAGCCGGGGCTACGAGCAGTACTTC CAWSDPSRGYEQYF
TRBD1 NA TRBJ1-2 TRBV7-2 TGTGCCAGCAGCCAAAACAGGGGAGATGGCTACACCTTC CASSQNRGDGYTF
NA NA TRBJ1-5 TRBV6-5 TGTGCCAGCAGCGTGGCCCCCTCAGATCAGCCCCAGCATTTT CASSVAPSDQPQHF
NA NA TRBJ2-7 TRBV4-2 TGTGCCAGCAGCCAAGATTGGGACGGAGACTACGAGCAGTACTTC CASSQDWDGDYEQYF
TRBD2 NA TRBJ2-1 TRBV6-2/TRBV6-3 TGTGCCAGCAGTCAAACCACTAGCGGGGGCCTACGGCAGTTCTTC CASSQTTSGGLRQFF
NA NA TRBJ1-1 TRBV19 TGTGCCAGTGCAGGGTGGGCGTACACTGAAGCTTTCTTT CASAGWAYTEAFF
NA NA TRBJ1-1 TRBV7-3 TGTGCCAGCAGTCACGGGGGGAACACTGAAGCTTTCTTT CASSHGGNTEAFF
TRBD1 NA TRBJ1-4 TRBV11-2 TGTGCCAGCAGCGCTTGGACAGGGGGCAGCGAAAAACTGTTTTTT CASSAWTGGSEKLFF
NA NA TRBJ2-7 TRBV6-5 TGTGCCAGCAGTTACTTCCCGACGGACCGCTACGAGCAGTACTTC CASSYFPTDRYEQYF
NA medium-sized TRBJ2-4 TRBV3-1/TRBV3-2 TGTGCCAGCAGCCGCCGGGTGTCCAAAAACATTCAGTACTTC CASSRRVSKNIQYF
TRBD1 NA TRBJ1-1 TRBV9 TGTGCCAGCAGCGGACAGGGGGCGGATACTGAAGCTTTCTTT CASSGQGADTEAFF
NA NA TRBJ1-4 TRBV4-3 TGCGCCAGCAGCCAAGATAAGGACAGTCAAAATGAAAAACTGTTTTTT CASSQDKDSQNEKLFF
NA NA TRBJ1-4 TRBV29-1 TGCAGCGCTGGGGCGGACGGTACTAATGAAAAACTGTTTTTT CSAGADGTNEKLFF
NA NA TRBJ1-4 TRBV4-1 TGCGCCAGCAGCACCCGAGGGGCAACTAATGAAAAACTGTTTTTT CASSTRGATNEKLFF